The T cell receptor (beta chain) described here comes from a study of shared clonotypes between healthy human individuals. At the level of the study: Donors, aged 18 to 49, were a couple of women and a few men.

With 0 bases removed from V and 6 bases from J, the gap between germline ends came to 14 bases. The germline V gene has CDR1 SGHDT and CDR2 YYEEEE. CDR3 length: 15 amino acids. The naive CD8 fraction comprised CD45RO-negative cells positively selected for CCR7 and excluded terminally differentiated effector memory CD45RA+ cells. TCRdb keeps only in-frame clones here, not all; method: immunoSEQ multiplex PCR. The sample holds about 1,900,000 clones, roughly 95% seen once. Sequenced material: naive CD8+ T cells sorted from blood. This sequence was found in a man younger than 30 in good health. The V call is TRBV5-6, the J call TRBJ2-3; a possible D gene is TRBD1 (6 bases). This CDR3 is CASSLGFTGSDTQYF. CDR3 coding DNA: TGTGCCAGCAGCTTGGGTTTCACAGGGTCCGATACGCAGTATTTT. The complete variable domain, with remaining parts taken from reference TRBV5-6 and TRBJ2-3, reads DAGVTQSPTHLIKTRGQQVTLRCSPKSGHDTVSWYQQALGQGPQFIFQYYEEEERQRGNFPDRFSGHQFPNYSSELNVNALLLGDSALYLCASSLGFTGSDTQYFGPGTRLTVL.